This TCR beta chain was sequenced during a study of CD8+CD57+ T cells in acquired aplastic anemia. About the study: Isolated CD4+ and CD8+ cells, once sorted, yielded DNA averaging around 2.9 ug. Study-wide findings and caveats: CD8+ Simpson's diversity showed no significant patient-control difference. Sharing between patients and controls was observed for 25 to 30 CD8+ CDR3 sequences.

According to the study, genomic DNA was the template for TCR beta VDJ and CDR3 profiling. TCRdb analysed the reads with MiXCR anew, one entry per CDR3 protein. The sample records approximately 270,000 distinct CDR3 sequences, 45% to 70% being singletons. As to this clonotype: Its antigen is unknown.

Germline assignment: CDR1 SEHNR and CDR2 FQNEAQ (reference sequence). The CDR3 contains 17 residues. Sample: sorted CD4+, CD8+, or CD8+CD57+ T cells (not recorded which) from PBMCs. The TCR sequence derives from a human donor with severe aplastic anemia or a healthy control (not recorded which). The chain recombines TRBV7-9 with TRBJ1-5; 11 positions agree with TRBD2. Gene TRBJ2-3 matches the end of the DNA better, so the J call may be wrong. CDR3 coding DNA: TGTGCCAGCAGCTACCGGCTAGCGGGGGGTGCCACAGATACGCAGTATTTT. Its protein is CASSYRLAGGATDTQYF.